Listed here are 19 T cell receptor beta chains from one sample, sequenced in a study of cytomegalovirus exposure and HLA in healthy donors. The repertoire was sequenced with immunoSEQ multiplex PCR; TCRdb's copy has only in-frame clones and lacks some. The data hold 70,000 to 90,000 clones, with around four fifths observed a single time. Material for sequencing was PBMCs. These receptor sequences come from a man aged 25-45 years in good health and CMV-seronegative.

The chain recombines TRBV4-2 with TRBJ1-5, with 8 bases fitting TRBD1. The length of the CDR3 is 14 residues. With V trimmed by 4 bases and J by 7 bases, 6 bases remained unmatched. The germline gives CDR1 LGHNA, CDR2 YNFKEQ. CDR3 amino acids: CASSRGQGRQPQHF. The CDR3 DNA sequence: TGTGCCAGCAGCCGAGGACAGGGCCGGCAGCCCCAGCATTTT.

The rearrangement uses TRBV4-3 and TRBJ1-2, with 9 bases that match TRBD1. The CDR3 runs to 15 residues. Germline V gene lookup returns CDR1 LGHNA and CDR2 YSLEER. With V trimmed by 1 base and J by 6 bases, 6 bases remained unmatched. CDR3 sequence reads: CASSQVNRGRDGYTF. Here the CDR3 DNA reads TGCGCCAGCAGCCAAGTTAACAGGGGGCGGGATGGCTACACCTTC.

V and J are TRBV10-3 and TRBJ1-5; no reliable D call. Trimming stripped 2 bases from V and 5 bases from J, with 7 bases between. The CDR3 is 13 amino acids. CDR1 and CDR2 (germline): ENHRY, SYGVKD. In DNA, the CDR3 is TGTGCCATCAGTGAGCGGGGAGATCAGCCCCAGCATTTT. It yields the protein CAISERGDQPQHF.

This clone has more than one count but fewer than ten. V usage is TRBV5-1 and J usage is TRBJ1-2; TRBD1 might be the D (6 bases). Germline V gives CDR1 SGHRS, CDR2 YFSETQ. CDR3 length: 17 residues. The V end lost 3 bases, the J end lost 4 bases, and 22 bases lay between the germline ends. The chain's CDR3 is CASSSAVYREKGYGYTF. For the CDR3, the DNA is TGCGCCAGCAGCTCGGCCGTCTACAGGGAGAAGGGCTATGGCTACACCTTC.

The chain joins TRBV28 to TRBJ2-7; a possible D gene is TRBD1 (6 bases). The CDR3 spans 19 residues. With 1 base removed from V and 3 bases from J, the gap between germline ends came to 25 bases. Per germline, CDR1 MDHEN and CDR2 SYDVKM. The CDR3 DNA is TGTGCCAGCAGTTTATACCTCGGTATCAATACAGGGATAAACTACGAGCAGTACTTC. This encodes CASSLYLGINTGINYEQYF. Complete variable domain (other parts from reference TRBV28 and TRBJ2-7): DVKVTQSSRYLVKRTGEKVFLECVQDMDHENMFWYRQDPGLGLRLIYFSYDVKMKEKGDIPEGYSVSREKKERFSLILESASTNQTSMYLCASSLYLGINTGINYEQYFGPGTRLTVT.

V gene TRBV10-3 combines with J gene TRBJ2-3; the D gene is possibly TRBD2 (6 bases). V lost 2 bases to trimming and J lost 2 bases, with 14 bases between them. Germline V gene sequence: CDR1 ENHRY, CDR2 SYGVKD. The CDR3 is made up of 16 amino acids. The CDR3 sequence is CAISERAVDYTDTQYF. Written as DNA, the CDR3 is TGTGCCATCAGTGAGAGAGCAGTGGACTACACAGATACGCAGTATTTT.

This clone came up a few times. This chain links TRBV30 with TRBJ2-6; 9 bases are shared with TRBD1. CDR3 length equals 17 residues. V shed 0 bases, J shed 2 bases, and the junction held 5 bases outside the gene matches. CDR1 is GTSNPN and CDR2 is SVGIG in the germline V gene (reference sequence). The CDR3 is CAWSVTGQGTGANVLTF. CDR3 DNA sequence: TGTGCCTGGAGTGTAACGGGACAGGGAACTGGGGCCAACGTCCTGACTTTC.

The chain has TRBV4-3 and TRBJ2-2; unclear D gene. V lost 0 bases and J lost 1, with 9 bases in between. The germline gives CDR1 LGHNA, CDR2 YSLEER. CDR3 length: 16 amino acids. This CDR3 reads CASSQDHPENTGELFF. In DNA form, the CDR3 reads TGCGCCAGCAGCCAAGATCATCCAGAGAACACCGGGGAGCTGTTTTTT.

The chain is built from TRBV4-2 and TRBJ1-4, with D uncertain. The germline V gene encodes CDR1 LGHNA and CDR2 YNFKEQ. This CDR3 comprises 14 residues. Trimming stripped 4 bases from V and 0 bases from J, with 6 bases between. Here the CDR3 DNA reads TGTGCCAGCAGCCCCGGGACAACTAATGAAAAACTGTTTTTT. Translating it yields CASSPGTTNEKLFF.

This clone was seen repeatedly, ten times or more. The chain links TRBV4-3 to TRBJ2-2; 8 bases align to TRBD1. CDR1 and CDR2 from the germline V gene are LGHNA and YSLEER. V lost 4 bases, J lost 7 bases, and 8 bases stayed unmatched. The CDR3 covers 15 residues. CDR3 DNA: TGCGCCAGCAGCCCGACAGGGGCTCGGCTCGGGGAGCTGTTTTTT. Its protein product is CASSPTGARLGELFF.

CDR3 DNA: TGTGCCAGCTTTAAACCGTTGAGCGATGGCTACACCTTC. Translation gives CASFKPLSDGYTF. The V gene is TRBV7-2, the J gene TRBJ1-2; D remains ambiguous. Trimming pared 8 bases from V and 6 bases from J, leaving 16 bases between. CDR1 is SGHTA and CDR2 is FQGNSA in the germline V gene. CDR3 length: 13 residues.

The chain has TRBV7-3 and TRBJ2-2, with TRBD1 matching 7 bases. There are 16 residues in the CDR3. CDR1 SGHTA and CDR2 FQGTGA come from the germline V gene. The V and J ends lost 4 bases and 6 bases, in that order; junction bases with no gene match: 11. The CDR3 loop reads CASSSEAAGGSGELFF. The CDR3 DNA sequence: TGTGCCAGCAGCTCAGAGGCGGCAGGGGGATCCGGGGAGCTGTTTTTT. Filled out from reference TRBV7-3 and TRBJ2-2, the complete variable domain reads GAGVSQTPSNKVTEKGKYVELRCDPISGHTALYWYRQSLGQGPEFLIYFQGTGAADDSGLPNDRFFAVRPEGSVSTLKIQRTERGDSAVYLCASSSEAAGGSGELFFGEGSRLTVL.

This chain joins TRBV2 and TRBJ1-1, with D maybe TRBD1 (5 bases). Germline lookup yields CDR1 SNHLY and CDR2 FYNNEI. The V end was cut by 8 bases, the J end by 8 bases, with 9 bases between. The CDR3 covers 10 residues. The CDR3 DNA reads TGTGCCAGCTATCGGGGGGAAGCTTTCTTT. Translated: CASYRGEAFF.

In DNA, the CDR3 is TGCGCCAGCAGCCTCCCTACGGGGGGCCCCACCGGGGAGCTGTTTTTT. It yields the protein CASSLPTGGPTGELFF. The V and J genes are TRBV4-1 and TRBJ2-2, with a possible D match to TRBD2 (7 bases). This CDR3 has 16 residues. The germline CDR1 and CDR2 sequences are MGHRA and YSYEKL. Trimming pared 4 bases from V and 4 bases from J, leaving 16 bases between.

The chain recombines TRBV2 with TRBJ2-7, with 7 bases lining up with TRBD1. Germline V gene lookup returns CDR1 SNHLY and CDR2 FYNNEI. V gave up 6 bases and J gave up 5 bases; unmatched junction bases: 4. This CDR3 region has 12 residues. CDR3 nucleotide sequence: TGTGCCAGCAGCGGACAGGAAGACGAGCAGTACTTC. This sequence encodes CASSGQEDEQYF.

The CDR3 protein is CASRELRKTGGYTF. The CDR3 DNA follows: TGTGCCAGCAGAGAACTAAGGAAGACAGGTGGCTACACCTTC. This chain connects TRBV27 to TRBJ1-2; D may be TRBD1 (6 bases). The germline gives CDR1 MNHEY, CDR2 SMNVEV (reference sequence). The CDR3 runs to 14 residues. Trimming removed 6 bases from V and 7 bases from J, with 18 bases in between.

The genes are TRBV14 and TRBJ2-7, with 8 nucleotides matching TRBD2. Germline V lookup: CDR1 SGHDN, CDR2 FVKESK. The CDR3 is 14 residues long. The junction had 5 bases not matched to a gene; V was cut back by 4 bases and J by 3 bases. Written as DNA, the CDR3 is TGTGCCAGCAGCCCGGGAGGGGGGGACTACGAGCAGTACGTC. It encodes CASSPGGGDYEQYV.

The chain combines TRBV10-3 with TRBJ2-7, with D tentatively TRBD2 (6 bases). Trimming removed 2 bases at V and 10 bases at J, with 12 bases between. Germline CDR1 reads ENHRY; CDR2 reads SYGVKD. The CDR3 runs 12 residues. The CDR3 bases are TGTGCCATCAGTGAGCTTGGGGACTTTCAGTACGTC. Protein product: CAISELGDFQYV.

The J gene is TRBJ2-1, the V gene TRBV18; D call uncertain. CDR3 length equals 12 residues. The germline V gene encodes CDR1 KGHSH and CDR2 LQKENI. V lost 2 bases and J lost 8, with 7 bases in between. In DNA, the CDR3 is TGTGCCAGCTCACCAACAGTAGATGAGCAGTTCTTC. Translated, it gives CASSPTVDEQFF.